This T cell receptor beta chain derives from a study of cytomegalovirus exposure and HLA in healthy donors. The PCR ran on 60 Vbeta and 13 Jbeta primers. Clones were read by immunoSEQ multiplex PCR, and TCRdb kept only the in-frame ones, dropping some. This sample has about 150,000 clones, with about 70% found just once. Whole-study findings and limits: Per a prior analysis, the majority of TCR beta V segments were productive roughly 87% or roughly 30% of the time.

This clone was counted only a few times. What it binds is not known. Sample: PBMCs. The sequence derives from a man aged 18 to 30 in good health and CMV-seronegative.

The chain's CDR3 is CASSLGGLREETQYF. The CDR3 DNA reads as TGCGCCAGCAGCTTGGGGGGACTAAGGGAAGAGACCCAGTACTTC. V and J are TRBV5-1 and TRBJ2-5; TRBD2 aligns across 7 bases. CDR3 size: 15 residues. V shed 0 bases and J 3 bases; nucleotides not matched to a gene: 5. Germline values: CDR1 SGHRS, CDR2 YFSETQ.